One sample yielded the 31 T cell receptor beta chains listed below, sequenced in a study of blood T cell repertoires in COVID-19. TCRdb's copy holds only in-frame clones and misses some; the assay was immunoSEQ multiplex PCR. The table includes under 150,000 clones, roughly 90% detected once. Sequenced: peripheral blood. Receptors were obtained from a human donor in a cohort sampled during active COVID-19.

The genes are TRBV4-3 and TRBJ2-3; no clear D. The CDR3 is made up of 17 amino acids. Germline lookup yields CDR1 LGHNA and CDR2 YSLEER. V lost 0 bases, J lost 2 bases, and 15 bases lay in between. For the CDR3, the DNA is TGCGCCAGCAGCCAAGATGAGGAGAGGAGTCCCACAGATACGCAGTATTTT. Residues: CASSQDEERSPTDTQYF.

V gene TRBV5-1 combines with J gene TRBJ1-2, with 7 bases fitting TRBD1. Trimming cost V 6 bases and J 8 bases; bases outside gene matches: 10. The length of the CDR3 is 13 residues. In germline, CDR1 is SGHRS, CDR2 YFSETQ. The CDR3 DNA follows: TGCGCCAGCATCGGATCACAGGGGTCAGGCTACACCTTC. Protein: CASIGSQGSGYTF.

V and J are TRBV5-1 and TRBJ2-2, with D possibly TRBD1 on 6 matching bases. CDR3 length: 15 residues. Germline CDR1 is SGHRS and CDR2 is YFSETQ. The V end was cut by 4 bases, the J end by 7 bases, with 17 bases between. CDR3 sequence reads: CASSVQGLSGGELFF. The CDR3 nucleotides read TGCGCCAGCAGCGTTCAGGGGTTGAGTGGCGGGGAGCTGTTTTTT.

V usage is TRBV19 and J usage is TRBJ1-5; 7 positions agree with TRBD1. Trimming took 3 bases from V and 1 from J; bases not matched to a gene: 6. Per the germline V gene, CDR1 is LNHDA and CDR2 is SQIVND (reference sequence). CDR3 length: 16 residues. In nucleotides, the CDR3 is TGTGCCAGTAGTATCCCGAACAGGGGAAGCAATCAGCCCCAGCATTTT. This translates into CASSIPNRGSNQPQHF.

The CDR3 DNA follows: TGTGCCAGAAGCTTGGCGGACAGGGGTCGACCCCAACTCACTGAAGCTTTCTTT. Translated, it gives CARSLADRGRPQLTEAFF. The chain combines TRBV5-3 with TRBJ1-1; 9 bases line up with TRBD1. TRBV5-3 is marked as an open reading frame, function uncertain. V trimming: 0 bases; J trimming: 4 bases; junction bases outside the gene matches: 13. The CDR3 has 18 residues.

The chain joins TRBV7-6 to TRBJ2-2; 10 bases fit TRBD2. V lost 5 bases to trimming and J lost 5 bases; unmatched junction nucleotides: 8. Germline CDR1 is SGHVS and CDR2 is FNYEAQ. The length of the CDR3 is 16 residues. The CDR3 reads CASSPSGGAETGELFF. CDR3 in DNA: TGTGCCAGCAGCCCCAGCGGGGGGGCCGAGACCGGGGAGCTGTTTTTT. Drawing the rest from reference TRBV7-6 and TRBJ2-2, the complete variable domain is GAGVSQSPRYKVTKRGQDVALRCDPISGHVSLYWYRQALGQGPEFLTYFNYEAQQDKSGLPNDRFSAERPEGSISTLTIQRTEQRDSAMYRCASSPSGGAETGELFFGEGSRLTVL.

The chain combines TRBV30 with TRBJ2-2; D not resolved. Germline V CDR1 and CDR2: GTSNPN, SVGIG (reference sequence). CDR3 size: 13 residues. V lost 2 bases and J 2 bases, leaving 6 bases between the germline ends. For the CDR3, the DNA is TGTGCCTGGAGTAGACTTAACACCGGGGAGCTGTTTTTT. It specifies CAWSRLNTGELFF.

V gene TRBV18 combines with J gene TRBJ1-1; 8 nucleotides line up with TRBD1. The ends lost 0 bases at V and 5 bases at J; junction bases unmatched: 11. CDR1 is KGHSH and CDR2 is LQKENI in the germline V gene. CDR3 length: 17 amino acids. The CDR3 sequence: CASSPPSGQGIRTEAFF. CDR3 in DNA: TGTGCCAGCTCACCACCCTCTGGACAGGGAATTAGGACTGAAGCTTTCTTT.

The gene calls are TRBV4-1 and TRBJ1-3; no firm D call. V dropped 0 bases and J dropped 4 bases, with 16 bases sitting between them. There are 17 residues in the CDR3. Germline-derived CDR1 and CDR2 are MGHRA and YSYEKL. The CDR3 loop is CASSQDAISSGGNTIYF. The CDR3 nucleotides are TGCGCCAGCAGCCAAGACGCCATTAGCTCTGGCGGAAACACCATATATTTT.

The rearrangement links TRBV14 to TRBJ2-7; the D is unclear. Trimming removed 6 bases at V and 2 bases at J, with 23 bases between. The CDR3 is 17 residues long. CDR1 is SGHDN and CDR2 is FVKESK in the germline V gene. CDR3 protein: CASSQYPTAGRTYEQYF. As DNA, the CDR3 is TGTGCCAGCAGTCAATACCCGACGGCCGGCAGGACCTACGAGCAGTACTTC.

The chain combines TRBV19 with TRBJ1-1; perhaps TRBD1 as D (6 bases). This CDR3 comprises 14 residues. With 4 bases removed from V and 0 bases from J, the gap between germline ends came to 9 bases. Germline V gene data show CDR1 as LNHDA and CDR2 as SQIVND (reference sequence). The CDR3 loop reads CASSTPGVNTEAFF. CDR3 nucleotides: TGTGCCAGTAGTACTCCAGGGGTGAACACTGAAGCTTTCTTT.

The rearrangement joins TRBV7-2 to TRBJ1-2; weak D call: TRBD1 (6 bases). The V end lost 2 bases, the J end lost 4 bases, and 17 bases lay between the germline ends. Germline CDR1 reads SGHTA; CDR2 reads FQGNSA. The CDR3 sequence is 16 residues long. CDR3 region: CASSLSTGGSSYGYTF. The CDR3 nucleotides are TGTGCCAGCAGCTTATCTACGGGGGGCTCATCCTATGGCTACACCTTC.

The chain employs TRBV7-2 and TRBJ1-6; TRBD1 is a possible D gene (6 bases). Germline V gene sequence: CDR1 SGHTA, CDR2 FQGNSA. The CDR3 consists of 15 residues. With 1 base removed from V and 6 bases from J, the gap between germline ends came to 10 bases. CDR3 in amino acids: CASSLGGRANSPLHF. CDR3 nucleotide sequence: TGTGCCAGCAGCTTAGGGGGGCGCGCTAATTCACCCCTCCACTTT.

This chain joins TRBV6-5 and TRBJ1-4; D gene uncertain. This CDR3 contains 15 residues. Deletions cut 6 bases from V and 5 bases from J, with 16 bases between. Germline-derived CDR1 and CDR2 are MNHEY and SVGAGI. In DNA form, the CDR3 reads TGTGCCAGCAGCAAAACAGCTTACCAGAATGAAAAACTGTTTTTT. This codes for CASSKTAYQNEKLFF.

Concerning this clone: At one of its ends the junction is not consistent with the germline gene, which may arise from a read error. This rearrangement joins TRBV4-2 to TRBJ2-1, with 7 nucleotides matching TRBD2. Germline V gene lookup returns CDR1 LGHNA and CDR2 YNFKEQ. The CDR3 extends over 17 amino acids. The CDR3 nucleotides read TGTGTCAGCAGCCACTATTTAGCCGGGGGGTCCTACAATGAGCAGTTCTTC. It specifies CVSSHYLAGGSYNEQFF.

The chain links TRBV12-3 or TRBV12-4 to TRBJ2-1; 9 nucleotides agree with TRBD2. This CDR3 contains 13 residues. J was trimmed by 6 bases and V by 8 bases; bases with no gene match: 5. CDR3 protein: CASVAGVGNEQFF. In DNA, the CDR3 is TGTGCCAGCGTAGCGGGAGTCGGCAATGAGCAGTTCTTC.

The table lists this clone with a few counts. The chain has TRBV21-1 and TRBJ2-2; the DNA was not compared with TRBD1, the D call given in the table. TRBV21-1 counts as a pseudogene. The CDR3 covers 16 residues. The CDR3 DNA follows: TGTGCCAGCGCTGAGTACAGGGATCGGTGCACCGGGGAGCTGTTTTTT. As protein: CASAEYRDRCTGELFF.

In regard to this clone: Distinct nucleotide sequences in the sample also encode this CDR3. V and J are TRBV7-2 and TRBJ2-1; 8 bases are a match to TRBD2. The CDR3 is 16 residues long. Germline V gene data show CDR1 as SGHTA and CDR2 as FQGNSA. V gave up 0 bases and J gave up 0 bases; unmatched junction bases: 1. CDR3 DNA: TGTGCCAGCAGCTTAGCCGGGACTAGCTCCTACAATGAGCAGTTCTTC. Its translation: CASSLAGTSSYNEQFF.

The chain carries TRBV19 and TRBJ1-5, with a weak D call TRBD1 (6 bases). CDR1 is LNHDA and CDR2 is SQIVND in the germline V gene (reference sequence). CDR3 length: 14 residues. Trimming removed 6 bases from V and 3 bases from J, with 12 bases in between. The CDR3 DNA reads TGTGCCAGTAGCTTACAGGGCTCCAATCAGCCCCAGCATTTT. Its translation is CASSLQGSNQPQHF.

This sequence joins TRBV4-3 and TRBJ2-1; perhaps TRBD1 as D (5 bases). Between the trimmed V and J ends, which lost 1 base and 0 bases, there was a span of 10 bases. From germline, CDR1 is LGHNA and CDR2 YSLEER. The length of the CDR3 is 16 residues. The CDR3 DNA reads as TGCGCCAGCAGCCAAGGGGGCTGGAGCTCCTACAATGAGCAGTTCTTC. Protein: CASSQGGWSSYNEQFF.

The chain recombines TRBV27 with TRBJ2-7; the D gene is possibly TRBD2 (7 bases). With 2 bases removed from V and 2 bases from J, the gap between germline ends came to 10 bases. Germline V gives CDR1 MNHEY, CDR2 SMNVEV (reference sequence). The CDR3 consists of 14 residues. The chain's CDR3 is CASSLGGGTYEQYF. The CDR3, as DNA: TGTGCCAGCAGTTTAGGCGGGGGCACCTACGAGCAGTACTTC.

This chain links TRBV5-4 with TRBJ2-7; TRBD1 matches 11 bases. This CDR3 is 15 amino acids long. Germline V gene data show CDR1 as SGHNT and CDR2 as YYREEE (reference sequence). J gave up 0 bases and V 4 bases, and 3 bases lay outside the gene matches. CDR3 DNA: TGTGCCAGCAGCCAAGGGACAGGGGGCTCCTACGAGCAGTACTTC. Translation: CASSQGTGGSYEQYF.

The chain uses TRBV18 and TRBJ1-2; D possibly corresponds to TRBD1 (6 bases). This CDR3 spans 13 amino acids. Trimming removed 0 bases from V and 9 bases from J, with 11 bases in between. CDR1 KGHSH and CDR2 LQKENI come from the germline V gene. CDR3 bases: TGTGCCAGCTCACCACCCTCAGGGGAGAGCTACACCTTC. Its protein product is CASSPPSGESYTF.

The DNA for the CDR3 is TGTGCCAGCAGCCCCCGGCCGGGTCCTTCTAACTATGGCTACACCTTC. Its translation: CASSPRPGPSNYGYTF. The chain recombines TRBV3-1 (or the pseudogene TRBV3-2) with TRBJ1-2; D unclear. The CDR3 totals 16 residues. Trimming shortened V by 4 bases and J by 0 bases, and 15 bases separated the two germline ends. Germline CDR1 is LGHDT and CDR2 is YNNKEL (reference sequence).

V and J are TRBV6-6 and TRBJ2-7, with 9 bases fitting TRBD1. CDR1 MNHNY and CDR2 SVGAGI come from the germline V gene (reference sequence). The V segment lost 6 bases and the J segment 2 bases; nucleotides outside the gene matches: 8. CDR3 size: 15 residues. CDR3 nucleotide sequence: TGTGCCAGCAGCGACTCGACAGGGGGAACCTACGAGCAGTACTTC. It translates to CASSDSTGGTYEQYF.

The V gene is TRBV28, the J gene TRBJ2-1; 12 bases agree with TRBD1. Germline V lookup: CDR1 MDHEN, CDR2 SYDVKM. Trimming cost V 3 bases and J 8 bases; bases outside gene matches: 5. The CDR3 has 15 residues. The DNA of the CDR3 is TGTGCCAGCAGTTTCCGGGACAGGGGGCCGGATGAGCAGTTCTTC. It codes for CASSFRDRGPDEQFF.

This chain uses TRBV5-1 with TRBJ2-3; 7 bases fit TRBD1. This CDR3 comprises 15 residues. Germline-derived CDR1 and CDR2 are SGHRS and YFSETQ. Losses at the gene ends were 0 bases for V and 5 bases for J; bases not matched to a gene: 6. In DNA, the CDR3 is TGCGCCAGCAGCTTGGGTGGACAGGCGGTAGATACGCAGTATTTT. Encoded protein: CASSLGGQAVDTQYF.

CDR3 residues: CASSLYSGGTLNGELFF. CDR3 coding DNA: TGTGCCAGCAGCTTGTATAGCGGGGGGACCTTAAACGGGGAGCTGTTTTTT. The V gene is TRBV11-3, the J gene TRBJ2-2, with 10 bases aligning to TRBD2. This CDR3 contains 17 residues. J was trimmed by 7 bases and V by 3 bases; bases with no gene match: 11. Germline values: CDR1 SGHNT, CDR2 YENEEA.

The chain is built from TRBV11-3 and TRBJ2-7, with 7 bases aligning to TRBD2. CDR1 is SGHNT and CDR2 is YENEEA in the germline V gene. Germline trimming cut 1 base from V and 3 bases from J; bases unmatched to any gene: 3. CDR3 length equals 14 residues. The CDR3 DNA reads as TGTGCCAGCAGCTTAGGGGGAGGGAACTACGAGCAGTACTTC. Its translation: CASSLGGGNYEQYF. Complete variable domain (other parts from reference TRBV11-3 and TRBJ2-7): EAGVVQSPRYKIIEKKQPVAFWCNPISGHNTLYWYLQNLGQGPELLIRYENEEAVDDSQLPKDRFSAERLKGVDSTLKIQPAELGDSAVYLCASSLGGGNYEQYFGPGTRLTVT.

V gene TRBV11-2 combines with J gene TRBJ2-7, with TRBD1 matching over 12 bases. CDR3 length equals 15 residues. From germline, CDR1 is SGHAT and CDR2 FQNNGV. J gave up 5 bases and V 1 base, and 3 bases lay outside the gene matches. The CDR3 bases are TGTGCCAGCAGCTTAGTAGGGACAGGGGGCAACGAGCAGTACTTC. Its translation is CASSLVGTGGNEQYF.

The V gene is TRBV3-1 (or the pseudogene TRBV3-2), the J gene TRBJ2-3; 8 bases are shared with TRBD2. CDR3 length: 19 amino acids. The germline CDR1 and CDR2 sequences are LGHDT and YNNKEL (reference sequence). Losses at the gene ends were 3 bases for V and 5 bases for J; bases not matched to a gene: 19. The CDR3 DNA follows: TGTGCCAGCAGCCATGGCCACGCTCCGGGGGTAGCGGGGTTAGATACGCAGTATTTT. As protein: CASSHGHAPGVAGLDTQYF.